A single sample is the source of the 26 T cell receptor beta chains below, sequenced in a study of blood T cells in healthy people across ages. Then a second PCR, running roughly 7 to 12 cycles, was carried out with a sample-barcoded 5' primer and a J-beta primer mix. One entry per CDR3 protein results from TCRdb running MiXCR on the 5' RACE reads. The table records about 1.1 million distinct CDR3 sequences, 35% to 40% of them present only once. The sequenced material came from blood. The receptors shown here come from a man aged 18 to 29 in good health.

This clonotype was seen only a few times. The CDR3 coding sequence is TGCAGTGCTAACCGGGACGTCTCCTACAATGAGCAGTTCTTC. It codes for CSANRDVSYNEQFF. The chain employs TRBV20-1 and TRBJ2-1; D possibly uses TRBD1 or TRBD2 (5 bases each). The V gene lost 4 bases and the J gene lost 0 bases, with 10 bases spanning the gap. CDR1 and CDR2 (germline): DFQATT, SNEGSKA (reference sequence). CDR3 length: 14 residues.

V gene TRBV20-1 combines with J gene TRBJ2-7; D assignment may be TRBD1 or TRBD2 (5 bases each). The CDR3 spans 16 residues. V shed 1 base and J shed 2 bases, with 18 bases lying between them. Germline V gene lookup returns CDR1 DFQATT and CDR2 SNEGSKA (reference sequence). The CDR3 DNA sequence: TGCAGTGCTAGAGGAGGGGAGTTCCATGGGACCTACGAGCAGTACTTC. This codes for CSARGGEFHGTYEQYF.

In its sample, this clonotype was seen many times. The chain carries TRBV6-6 and TRBJ2-7; D assignment may be TRBD1 or TRBD2 (6 bases each). V dropped 7 bases and J dropped 4 bases, with 8 bases sitting between them. This CDR3 region has 11 residues. Germline CDR1 reads MNHNY; CDR2 reads SVGAGI (reference sequence). The chain's CDR3 is CASKGGYEQYF. CDR3 DNA: TGTGCCAGCAAAGGGGGGTACGAGCAGTACTTC.

V gene TRBV4-2 combines with J gene TRBJ1-5, with TRBD1 as a possible D gene (6 bases). The CDR3 runs to 16 residues. Germline-derived CDR1 and CDR2 are LGHNA and YNFKEQ. The V end was cut by 0 bases, the J end by 6 bases, with 15 bases between. CDR3 nucleotide sequence: TGTGCCAGCAGCCAAGATCTATTGGGGGCTAGTCAGCCCCAGCATTTT. This codes for CASSQDLLGASQPQHF.

J is TRBJ1-2 and V is TRBV4-2; no reliable D call. Trimming left V 1 base short and J 6 bases short, with 15 bases between. Looked up from germline, CDR1 is LGHNA and CDR2 is YNFKEQ. The CDR3 runs 15 residues. CDR3 amino acids: CASSQGQLTGHGYTF. Written as DNA, the CDR3 is TGTGCCAGCAGCCAAGGGCAACTTACTGGCCATGGCTACACCTTC.

The rearrangement joins TRBV2 to TRBJ2-2; TRBD2 agrees at 7 bases. This CDR3 comprises 15 residues. Unmatched junction bases numbered 7, after V lost 7 bases and J lost 2 bases. The germline V gene has CDR1 SNHLY and CDR2 FYNNEI. CDR3 nucleotides: TGTGCCAGCAATGGGTTAGCGGGCAACACCGGGGAGCTGTTTTTT. Amino acid sequence: CASNGLAGNTGELFF.

The chain recombines TRBV6-6 with TRBJ2-7; D call uncertain. In germline, CDR1 is MNHNY, CDR2 SVGAGI (reference sequence). Trimming took off 2 bases at V and 2 bases at J, with 19 bases between the two ends. The length of the CDR3 is 17 residues. CDR3 amino acids: CASSYESHAIYPYEQYF. CDR3 DNA sequence: TGTGCCAGCAGTTACGAGTCGCACGCGATCTACCCCTACGAGCAGTACTTC.

The J gene is TRBJ2-1, the V gene TRBV20-1; D possibly corresponds to TRBD2 (7 bases). The V end lost 8 bases, the J end lost 0 bases, and 14 bases lay between the germline ends. Germline V gives CDR1 DFQATT, CDR2 SNEGSKA (reference sequence). This CDR3 contains 14 residues. This CDR3 reads CSTWGGFSYNEQFF. CDR3 sequence (DNA): TGCAGTACTTGGGGGGGCTTCTCCTACAATGAGCAGTTCTTC.

The chain joins TRBV4-3 to TRBJ1-3; D possibly corresponds to TRBD1 (5 bases). Trimming removed 0 bases at V and 8 bases at J, with 14 bases between. In germline, CDR1 is LGHNA, CDR2 YSLEER. The CDR3 runs to 15 residues. In nucleotides, the CDR3 is TGCGCCAGCAGCCAAGATGGCGGCCAAGGGGACACCATATATTTT. Its protein product is CASSQDGGQGDTIYF.

V is TRBV6-5 and J is TRBJ2-6, with D hard to call. V was shortened by 6 bases and J by 0 bases, with 12 bases between the two germline ends. CDR1 and CDR2 from the germline V gene are MNHEY and SVGAGI. This CDR3 region has 16 residues. CDR3 residues: CASSRDLVSGANVLTF. DNA of the CDR3: TGTGCCAGCAGCCGAGACCTGGTCTCTGGGGCCAACGTCCTGACTTTC.

This clonotype showed up just a few times. The gene calls are TRBV7-2 and TRBJ1-1; D uncertain. V was pared by 6 bases and J by 1 base, with 9 bases between. Germline-derived CDR1 and CDR2 are SGHTA and FQGNSA. The CDR3 sequence is 13 residues long. The CDR3 loop reads CASSRPQNTEAFF. The DNA for the CDR3 is TGTGCCAGCAGTAGGCCCCAGAACACTGAAGCTTTCTTT.

The chain links TRBV28 to TRBJ2-4, with 13 bases matching TRBD2. CDR1 and CDR2 (germline): MDHEN, SYDVKM. J was trimmed by 6 bases and V by 4 bases; bases with no gene match: 9. The CDR3 runs to 17 residues. CDR3 coding DNA: TGTGCCAGCAGTTCGCCCAGACTAGCGGGGGGCCCAAACATTCAGTACTTC. Residues: CASSSPRLAGGPNIQYF. Variable domain in full (rest from reference TRBV28 and TRBJ2-4): DVKVTQSSRYLVKRTGEKVFLECVQDMDHENMFWYRQDPGLGLRLIYFSYDVKMKEKGDIPEGYSVSREKKERFSLILESASTNQTSMYLCASSSPRLAGGPNIQYFGAGTRLSVL.

The V gene is TRBV7-2, the J gene TRBJ1-6; D gene ambiguous. The CDR3 has 14 residues. V was pared by 4 bases and J by 7 bases, with 11 bases between. Germline-derived CDR1 and CDR2 are SGHTA and FQGNSA. DNA of the CDR3: TGTGCCAGCAGCTATCAGGCTAAGAATTCACCCCTCCACTTT. Translating gives CASSYQAKNSPLHF.

This clonotype has at least ten counts. The chain combines TRBV12-3 or TRBV12-4 with TRBJ1-2; 9 bases match TRBD1. V shed 4 bases, J shed 7 bases, and the junction held 1 base outside the gene matches. The CDR3 length is 12 residues. CDR3 loop: CASSWTGVGYTF. As DNA, the CDR3 is TGTGCCAGCAGTTGGACAGGGGTTGGCTACACCTTC.

The chain recombines TRBV6-2 or TRBV6-3 with TRBJ2-4, with D unresolved. The CDR3 length is 14 residues. V was pared by 6 bases and J by 13 bases, with 22 bases between. CDR1 is MNHEY, CDR2 SVGEGT, per germline. The CDR3 region has the DNA TGTGCCAGCAGGCCTGATTTCTCCCGCAGTACCCAGTACTTC. It encodes CASRPDFSRSTQYF.

The chain recombines TRBV27 with TRBJ2-2; 11 positions match TRBD2. The V segment lost 0 bases and the J segment 3 bases; nucleotides outside the gene matches: 3. Germline loops: CDR1 MNHEY, CDR2 SMNVEV (reference sequence). CDR3 size: 17 residues. CDR3 amino acids: CASSLSPSGGYTGELFF. The CDR3 coding sequence is TGTGCCAGCAGTTTATCCCCTAGCGGGGGGTACACCGGGGAGCTGTTTTTT.

As regards this clonotype: Germline is not matched at one junction end, which may reflect a read error. The rearrangement links TRBV7-2 to TRBJ1-2; no definite D call. CDR1 SGHTA and CDR2 FQGNSA come from the germline V gene. The CDR3 totals 15 residues. The CDR3 nucleotides are TGTGCCAGCAGCTTAGGTACCCTTTCTAACGATGGCTACACCTTC. Translation: CASSLGTLSNDGYTF.

V and J are TRBV5-4 and TRBJ2-1; 11 positions agree with TRBD2. The J call may be faulty, since TRBJ2-7 better matches the DNA end. This CDR3 has 15 residues. Germline V CDR1 and CDR2: SGHNT, YYREEE (reference sequence). The CDR3 region has the DNA TGTGCCAGCAGCCCCGGGACTAGCGGACCCACTGAGCAGTACTTC. As protein: CASSPGTSGPTEQYF.

V gene TRBV5-1 combines with J gene TRBJ2-5; D possibly uses TRBD1 or TRBD2 (5 bases each). The CDR3 contains 16 residues. Trimming removed 0 bases at V and 1 base at J, with 13 bases between. Germline CDR1 is SGHRS and CDR2 is YFSETQ. The CDR3, as DNA: TGCGCCAGCAGCTTGGGAGTAGGGACGGTCCAAGAGACCCAGTACTTC. Translating gives CASSLGVGTVQETQYF.

The V call is TRBV15, the J call TRBJ1-6; the match to TRBD1 covers 7 bases. The CDR3 totals 15 residues. V dropped 3 bases and J dropped 6; count of bases not matched to a gene: 5. CDR1 and CDR2 from the germline V gene are LNHNV and YYDKDF (reference sequence). CDR3 in amino acids: CATSRTGRTNSPLHF. In DNA, the CDR3 is TGTGCCACCAGCAGGACAGGGAGAACTAATTCACCCCTCCACTTT.

This clonotype was found a few times. The chain combines TRBV20-1 with TRBJ1-2; D is undetermined. There are 14 residues in the CDR3. V was cut by 0 bases and J by 7 bases, with 15 bases left in between. Germline-derived CDR1 and CDR2 are DFQATT and SNEGSKA (reference sequence). The CDR3 reads CSARDHISRSGYTF. The DNA for the CDR3 is TGCAGTGCTAGAGATCATATCTCTAGGAGTGGCTACACCTTC.

The chain carries TRBV29-1 and TRBJ2-2, with D possibly TRBD2 on 5 matching bases. Germline-derived CDR1 and CDR2 are SQVTM and ANQGSEA. With 5 bases removed from V and 1 base from J, the gap between germline ends came to 14 bases. The CDR3 is 15 amino acids. The CDR3 DNA reads TGCAGCGTTCGGGAAAGTGTGGTGAACACCGGGGAGCTGTTTTTT. This gives the protein CSVRESVVNTGELFF.

The rearrangement links TRBV15 to TRBJ2-3, with D possibly TRBD1 on 6 matching bases. The V gene lost 4 bases and the J gene lost 7 bases, with 15 bases spanning the gap. This CDR3 comprises 14 residues. Per the germline V gene, CDR1 is LNHNV and CDR2 is YYDKDF (reference sequence). The CDR3 spells CATSIGDTQNTQYF. For the CDR3, the DNA is TGTGCCACCAGCATAGGGGACACCCAAAATACGCAGTATTTT.

For the CDR3, the DNA is TGTGCTAGTGGTGTTAGTCCTAACTATGGCTACACCTTC. Its translation is CASGVSPNYGYTF. The rearrangement links TRBV12-5 to TRBJ1-2; D is unclear. Trimming took 5 bases from V and 0 from J, leaving 7 bases between them. This CDR3 spans 13 amino acids. Germline loops: CDR1 LGHNT, CDR2 FRNRAP.

This chain joins TRBV29-1 and TRBJ2-7; 11 bases agree with TRBD2. This CDR3 contains 13 residues. Germline CDR1 SQVTM, CDR2 ANQGSEA. Losses at the gene ends were 8 bases for V and 0 bases for J; bases not matched to a gene: 3. The CDR3 reads CSFTSGSSYEQYF. CDR3 coding DNA: TGCAGCTTTACTAGCGGGAGCTCCTACGAGCAGTACTTC.

The chain carries TRBV5-1 and TRBJ2-5, with TRBD1 matching over 9 bases. CDR1 is SGHRS, CDR2 YFSETQ, per germline. The CDR3 is 16 amino acids. V trimming: 4 bases; J trimming: 4 bases; junction bases outside the gene matches: 11. The DNA for the CDR3 is TGCGCCAGCAGCATATCCGGGACAGGGTTCACAGAGACCCAGTACTTC. This sequence encodes CASSISGTGFTETQYF.